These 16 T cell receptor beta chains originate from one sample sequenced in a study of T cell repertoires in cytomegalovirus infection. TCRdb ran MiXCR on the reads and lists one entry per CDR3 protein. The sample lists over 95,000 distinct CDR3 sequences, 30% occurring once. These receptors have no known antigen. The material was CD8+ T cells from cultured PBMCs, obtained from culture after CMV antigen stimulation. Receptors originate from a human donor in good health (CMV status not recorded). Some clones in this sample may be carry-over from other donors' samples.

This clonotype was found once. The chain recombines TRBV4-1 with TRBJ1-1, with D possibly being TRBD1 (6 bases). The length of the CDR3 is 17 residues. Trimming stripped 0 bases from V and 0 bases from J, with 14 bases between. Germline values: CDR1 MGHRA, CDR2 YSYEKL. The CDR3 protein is CASSQEPGGPMNTEAFF. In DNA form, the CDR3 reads TGCGCCAGCAGCCAAGAACCCGGGGGCCCCATGAACACTGAAGCTTTCTTT.

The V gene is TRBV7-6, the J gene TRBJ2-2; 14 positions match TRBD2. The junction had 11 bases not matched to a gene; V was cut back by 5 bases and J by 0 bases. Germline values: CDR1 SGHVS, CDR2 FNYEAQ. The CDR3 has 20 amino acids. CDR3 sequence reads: CASSASRTSGGSANTGELFF. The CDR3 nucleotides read TGTGCCAGCAGCGCCAGCCGGACTAGCGGGGGGTCCGCGAACACCGGGGAGCTGTTTTTT.

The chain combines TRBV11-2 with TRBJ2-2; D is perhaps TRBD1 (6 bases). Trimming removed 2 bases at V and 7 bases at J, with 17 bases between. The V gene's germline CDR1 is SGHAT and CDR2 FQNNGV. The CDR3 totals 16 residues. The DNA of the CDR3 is TGTGCCAGCAGCTTATCAGGGGAAGGTATAATCGGGGAGCTGTTTTTT. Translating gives CASSLSGEGIIGELFF.

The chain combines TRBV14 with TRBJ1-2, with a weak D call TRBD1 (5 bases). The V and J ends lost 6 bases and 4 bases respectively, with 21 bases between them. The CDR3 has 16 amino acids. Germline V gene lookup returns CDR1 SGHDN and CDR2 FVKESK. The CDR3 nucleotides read TGTGCCAGCAGTCCGGGGACTGGCCCCTACTTCTATGGCTACACCTTC. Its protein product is CASSPGTGPYFYGYTF.

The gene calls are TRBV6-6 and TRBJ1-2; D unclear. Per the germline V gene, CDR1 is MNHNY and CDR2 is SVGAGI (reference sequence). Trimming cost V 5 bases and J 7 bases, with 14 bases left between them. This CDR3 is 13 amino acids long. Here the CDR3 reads CASSPTRGFGYTF. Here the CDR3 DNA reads TGTGCCAGCAGTCCGACGCGAGGGTTTGGCTACACCTTC.

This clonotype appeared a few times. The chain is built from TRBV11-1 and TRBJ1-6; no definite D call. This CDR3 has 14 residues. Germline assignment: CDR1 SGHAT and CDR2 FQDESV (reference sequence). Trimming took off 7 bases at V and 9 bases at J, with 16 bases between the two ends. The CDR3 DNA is TGTGCCAGCAACCTTGGCCGCGGTGTTTCACCCCTCCACTTT. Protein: CASNLGRGVSPLHF.

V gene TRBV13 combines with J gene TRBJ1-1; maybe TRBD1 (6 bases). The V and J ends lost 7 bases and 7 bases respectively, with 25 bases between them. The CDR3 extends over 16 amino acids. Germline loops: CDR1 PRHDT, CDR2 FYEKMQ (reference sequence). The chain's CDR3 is CASNQMGAVGSDEAFF. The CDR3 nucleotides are TGTGCCAGCAACCAAATGGGGGCTGTGGGGTCGGATGAAGCTTTCTTT.

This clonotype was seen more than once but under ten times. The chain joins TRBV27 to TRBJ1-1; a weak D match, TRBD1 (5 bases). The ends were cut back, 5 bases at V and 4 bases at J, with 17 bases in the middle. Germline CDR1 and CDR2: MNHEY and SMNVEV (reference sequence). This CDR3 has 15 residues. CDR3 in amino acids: CASSLSQDGGTEAFF. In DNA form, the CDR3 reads TGTGCCAGCAGTCTAAGCCAGGACGGGGGCACTGAAGCTTTCTTT.

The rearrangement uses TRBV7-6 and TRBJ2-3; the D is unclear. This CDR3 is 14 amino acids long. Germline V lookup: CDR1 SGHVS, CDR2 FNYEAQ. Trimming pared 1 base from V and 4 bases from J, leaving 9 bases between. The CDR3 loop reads CASSLGVGADTQYF. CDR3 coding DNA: TGTGCCAGCAGCTTAGGCGTCGGCGCAGATACGCAGTATTTT.

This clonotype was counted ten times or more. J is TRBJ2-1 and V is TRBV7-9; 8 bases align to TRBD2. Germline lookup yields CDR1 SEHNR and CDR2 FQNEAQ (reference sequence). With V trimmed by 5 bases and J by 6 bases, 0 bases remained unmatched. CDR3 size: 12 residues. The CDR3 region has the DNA TGTGCCAGCAGCACTAGCGGCAATGAGCAGTTCTTC. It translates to CASSTSGNEQFF.

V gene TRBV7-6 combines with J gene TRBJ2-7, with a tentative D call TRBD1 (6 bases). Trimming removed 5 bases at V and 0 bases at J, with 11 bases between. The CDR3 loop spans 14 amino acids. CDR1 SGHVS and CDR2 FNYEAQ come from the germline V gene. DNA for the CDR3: TGTGCCAGCAGCCTCCGGGACACCTCCTACGAGCAGTACTTC. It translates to CASSLRDTSYEQYF.

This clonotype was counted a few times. The CDR3 nucleotides are TGTGCCAGCAGTCCACCGGGACTCGGTTCCTACAATGAGCAGTTCTTC. Its protein product is CASSPPGLGSYNEQFF. This chain uses TRBV6-1 with TRBJ2-1; TRBD2 is a possible D gene (6 bases). Trimming removed 5 bases at V and 1 base at J, with 15 bases between. Germline V CDR1 and CDR2: MNHNS, SASEGT. The CDR3 length is 16 residues.

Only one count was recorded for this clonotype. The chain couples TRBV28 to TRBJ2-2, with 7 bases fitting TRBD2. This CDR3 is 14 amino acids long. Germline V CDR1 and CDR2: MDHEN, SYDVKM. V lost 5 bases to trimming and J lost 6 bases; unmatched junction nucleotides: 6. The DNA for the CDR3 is TGTGCCAGCAGTCCCCGTGGGGGGGCCGGGGAGCTGTTTTTT. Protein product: CASSPRGGAGELFF.

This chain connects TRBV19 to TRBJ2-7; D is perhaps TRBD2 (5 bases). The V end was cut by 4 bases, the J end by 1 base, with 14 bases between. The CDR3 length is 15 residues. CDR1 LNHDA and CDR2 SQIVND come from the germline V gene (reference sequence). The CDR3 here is CASSSLKSGSYEQYF. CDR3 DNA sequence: TGTGCCAGTAGTAGCTTAAAATCGGGATCCTACGAGCAGTACTTC.

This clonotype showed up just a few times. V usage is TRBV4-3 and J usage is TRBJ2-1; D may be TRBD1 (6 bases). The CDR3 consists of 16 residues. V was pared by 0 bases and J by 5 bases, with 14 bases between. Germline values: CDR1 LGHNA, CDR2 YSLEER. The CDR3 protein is CASSQDSRGGDNEQFF. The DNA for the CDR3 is TGCGCCAGCAGCCAAGATTCCAGGGGTGGGGACAATGAGCAGTTCTTC.

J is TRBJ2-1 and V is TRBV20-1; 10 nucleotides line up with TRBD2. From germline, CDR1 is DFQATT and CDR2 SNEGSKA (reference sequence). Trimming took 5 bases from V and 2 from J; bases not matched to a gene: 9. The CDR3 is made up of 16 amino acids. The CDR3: CSALGVAGGTYNEQFF. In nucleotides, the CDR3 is TGCAGTGCTCTGGGGGTAGCGGGGGGAACCTACAATGAGCAGTTCTTC.